This TCR beta chain came from a study of blood T cell repertoires in COVID-19. Study as a whole: The cDNA or gDNA used as material had been derived from T cells, B-cell-depleted T cells, or PBMCs.

The V gene's germline CDR1 is SGHTA and CDR2 FQGNSA. The CDR3 runs 13 residues. V was pared by 5 bases and J by 6 bases, with 6 bases of the junction left unmatched. The data were produced by immunoSEQ multiplex PCR, yet TCRdb's version contains in-frame clones alone and is incomplete. This table has about 150,000 clones, around four fifths appearing once. The V and J genes are TRBV7-2 and TRBJ2-7, with 8 bases that match TRBD1. What was sequenced was PBMCs or T cells enriched from blood (not recorded which). The receptor comes from a man in his forties or fifties who had recovered from COVID-19. The CDR3 DNA follows: TGTGCCAGCAGCCCCCCAACAGGGGGCGAGCAGTACTTC. This translates into CASSPPTGGEQYF.